The next 24 T cell receptor beta chains were all read from a single sample in a study of blood T cell repertoires in COVID-19. The assay was immunoSEQ multiplex PCR, and TCRdb's table has in-frame clones only and misses some. The sample has approximately 260,000 clones, around 83% seen once. Sequenced material: peripheral blood. The receptor set was obtained from a man between 18 and 29 years old with active or convalescent COVID-19.

The rearrangement links TRBV9 to TRBJ2-7, with TRBD2 matching over 15 bases. This CDR3 is 17 amino acids long. V shed 4 bases and J 2 bases; nucleotides not matched to a gene: 7. Germline assignment: CDR1 SGDLS and CDR2 YYNGEE. CDR3 region: CASSLGTSGRTPYEQYF. For the CDR3, the DNA is TGTGCCAGCAGCCTCGGGACTAGCGGGAGGACACCCTACGAGCAGTACTTC.

V and J are TRBV7-3 and TRBJ2-1, with 10 positions matching TRBD1. The CDR3 is 16 residues long. In germline, CDR1 is SGHTA, CDR2 FQGTGA. Losses at the gene ends were 5 bases for V and 7 bases for J; bases not matched to a gene: 11. In DNA form, the CDR3 reads TGTGCCAGCAGCGCACGGCCGGGACAGGGGATGAATGAGCAGTTCTTC. This gives the protein CASSARPGQGMNEQFF.

The chain links TRBV7-2 to TRBJ2-1, with D unresolved. The germline V gene encodes CDR1 SGHTA and CDR2 FQGNSA. The CDR3 extends over 15 amino acids. The V and J ends lost 4 bases and 0 bases respectively, with 10 bases between them. The CDR3, as DNA: TGTGCCAGCAGCTCTCGGGTGAGCTCCTACAATGAGCAGTTCTTC. Amino acids: CASSSRVSSYNEQFF.

The chain links TRBV12-5 to TRBJ1-5, with a tentative D call TRBD1 (5 bases). The CDR3 covers 16 residues. Trimming took 6 bases from V and 1 from J, leaving 16 bases between them. Germline V gene data show CDR1 as LGHNT and CDR2 as FRNRAP. The CDR3 spells CASGKSGEGSNQPQHF. The CDR3 coding sequence is TGTGCTAGTGGAAAGTCGGGGGAAGGAAGCAATCAGCCCCAGCATTTT.

V usage is TRBV6-5 and J usage is TRBJ2-2, with TRBD1 identical over 9 bases. The V and J ends lost 4 bases and 5 bases, in that order; junction bases with no gene match: 5. The germline V gene encodes CDR1 MNHEY and CDR2 SVGAGI. The CDR3 runs to 15 residues. The CDR3 nucleotides are TGTGCCAGCAGTTTACAGGGGGCGCGGACCGGGGAGCTGTTTTTT. This gives the protein CASSLQGARTGELFF.

V and J are TRBV4-2 and TRBJ2-1; D uncertain. The V and J ends lost 0 bases and 4 bases respectively, with 10 bases between them. This CDR3 has 15 amino acids. From germline, CDR1 is LGHNA and CDR2 YNFKEQ. For the CDR3, the DNA is TGTGCCAGCAGCCAAGACTGGAGCGAGTACAATGAGCAGTTCTTC. Protein: CASSQDWSEYNEQFF.

This clone showed up just a few times. The chain is built from TRBV5-4 and TRBJ2-7, with D possibly TRBD2 on 6 matching bases. The CDR3 runs 13 residues. The V end lost 0 bases, the J end lost 5 bases, and 9 bases lay between the germline ends. In germline, CDR1 is SGHNT, CDR2 YYREEE (reference sequence). The CDR3 DNA sequence: TGTGCCAGCAGCTTGGGTGCGGGGAACGAGCAGTACTTC. It encodes CASSLGAGNEQYF. The variable domain in full, with the rest retrieved from reference TRBV5-4 and TRBJ2-7, is ETGVTQSPTHLIKTRGQQVTLRCSSQSGHNTVSWYQQALGQGPQFIFQYYREEENGRGNFPPRFSGLQFPNYSSELNVNALELDDSALYLCASSLGAGNEQYFGPGTRLTVT.

With respect to this clone: One junction end does not reproduce the germline sequence, and a read error may be involved. The chain carries TRBV7-7 and TRBJ2-7; D unclear. The CDR3 length is 13 residues. Germline V gives CDR1 SSHAT, CDR2 FNYEAQ (reference sequence). Written as DNA, the CDR3 is TGTGCTAGCAGCTCCGACATTGGCTACGAGCAGTACTTC. Protein sequence: CASSSDIGYEQYF.

V usage is TRBV9 and J usage is TRBJ2-1; 14 bases are shared with TRBD2. The CDR3 spans 16 residues. With 0 bases clipped from V and 9 bases from J, the junction kept 5 bases outside the gene matches. The V gene's germline CDR1 is SGDLS and CDR2 YYNGEE. The CDR3 sequence is CASSVGGLAGVTEQFF. DNA for the CDR3: TGTGCCAGCAGCGTAGGGGGACTAGCGGGAGTTACTGAGCAGTTCTTC.

The chain uses TRBV6-1 and TRBJ1-2; 9 bases match TRBD1. Germline CDR1 MNHNS, CDR2 SASEGT. The CDR3 has 15 residues. The V gene end was trimmed by 3 bases and the J gene end by 4 bases; junction bases not matched to a gene: 6. The CDR3 nucleotides are TGTGCCAGCAGTGACCGACAGGGGGGATTCTATGGCTACACCTTC. As protein: CASSDRQGGFYGYTF.

The chain has TRBV11-3 and TRBJ2-3, with D maybe TRBD2 (6 bases). This CDR3 contains 14 residues. Trimming took 1 base from V and 4 from J, leaving 9 bases between them. Germline CDR1 is SGHNT and CDR2 is YENEEA. DNA of the CDR3: TGTGCCAGCAGCTTAGGGCGGGGCCCAGATACGCAGTATTTT. Its protein is CASSLGRGPDTQYF. Looking up the rest from reference TRBV11-3 and TRBJ2-3 gives the full variable domain: EAGVVQSPRYKIIEKKQPVAFWCNPISGHNTLYWYLQNLGQGPELLIRYENEEAVDDSQLPKDRFSAERLKGVDSTLKIQPAELGDSAVYLCASSLGRGPDTQYFGPGTRLTVL.

This clone was found a few times. The chain employs TRBV19 and TRBJ2-7; TRBD2 agrees at 8 bases. The CDR3 loop spans 13 amino acids. Trimming took 9 bases from V and 0 from J; bases not matched to a gene: 4. Germline assignment: CDR1 LNHDA and CDR2 SQIVND (reference sequence). In DNA, the CDR3 is TGTGCCAGCGCACTAGCGGTCTCCTACGAGCAGTACTTC. Translating it yields CASALAVSYEQYF.

The gene calls are TRBV27 and TRBJ2-3; 12 bases line up with TRBD2. Germline V gives CDR1 MNHEY, CDR2 SMNVEV (reference sequence). The CDR3 spans 18 residues. With V trimmed by 5 bases and J by 5 bases, 14 bases remained unmatched. The CDR3 DNA reads TGTGCCAGCAGTACGACGAACCCTAGCGGGAGGGCTGTAGATACGCAGTATTTT. It encodes CASSTTNPSGRAVDTQYF.

The chain has TRBV6-5 and TRBJ1-2; D perhaps matches TRBD1 (6 bases). The germline gives CDR1 MNHEY, CDR2 SVGAGI. The CDR3 loop spans 13 amino acids. Deletions cut 7 bases from V and 8 bases from J, with 17 bases between. The CDR3 reads CASKLTGLGGYTF. The CDR3 region has the DNA TGTGCCAGCAAATTGACAGGCCTAGGAGGCTACACCTTC.

The chain joins TRBV18 to TRBJ2-1, with D perhaps matching TRBD2 (5 bases). Germline CDR1 and CDR2: KGHSH and LQKENI. This CDR3 spans 13 amino acids. V was clipped by 2 bases and J by 9 bases, with 11 bases between them. The CDR3 sequence: CASSPGSDREQFF. The CDR3 bases are TGTGCCAGCTCACCAGGGAGTGACCGTGAGCAGTTCTTC.

This chain joins TRBV28 and TRBJ1-1; possibly TRBD1 for D (6 bases). The CDR3 runs 14 residues. The ends were cut back, 7 bases at V and 5 bases at J, with 17 bases in the middle. Germline V CDR1 and CDR2: MDHEN, SYDVKM. The CDR3 sequence: CASTAAGEGTEAFF. CDR3 DNA: TGTGCCAGCACTGCGGCAGGGGAAGGGACTGAAGCTTTCTTT.

The rearrangement joins TRBV28 to TRBJ2-3; tentatively, D is TRBD2 (5 bases). CDR1 is MDHEN, CDR2 SYDVKM, per germline. The CDR3 extends over 12 amino acids. V lost 7 bases to trimming and J lost 6 bases, with 11 bases between them. The CDR3 spells CASTSGMDTQYF. CDR3 DNA: TGTGCCAGCACCTCGGGGATGGATACGCAGTATTTT.

V usage is TRBV28 and J usage is TRBJ1-5, with unresolved D. Trimming took off 7 bases at V and 5 bases at J, with 18 bases between the two ends. The V gene's germline CDR1 is MDHEN and CDR2 SYDVKM. CDR3 length: 15 residues. The CDR3 nucleotides are TGTGCCAGCAATCAGGCCCCGAACGGCGATCAGCCCCAGCATTTT. Protein: CASNQAPNGDQPQHF.

This rearrangement joins TRBV5-4 to TRBJ2-1; 8 bases are a match to TRBD2. This CDR3 is 15 amino acids long. The V gene end was trimmed by 0 bases and the J gene end by 4 bases; junction bases not matched to a gene: 3. The germline gives CDR1 SGHNT, CDR2 YYREEE (reference sequence). In nucleotides, the CDR3 is TGTGCCAGCAGCTTGGCGTCTAGCGGGTACAATGAGCAGTTCTTC. Its translation is CASSLASSGYNEQFF.

Only one count was recorded for this clone. This sequence joins TRBV6-6 and TRBJ2-3; D may be TRBD1 (5 bases). The CDR3 has 12 amino acids. V lost 6 bases, J lost 8 bases, and 12 bases lay in between. Germline values: CDR1 MNHNY, CDR2 SVGAGI (reference sequence). CDR3 sequence reads: CASRKGSGTQYF. The CDR3 DNA is TGTGCCAGCAGAAAGGGGTCTGGTACGCAGTATTTT.

Here the CDR3 DNA reads TGTGCCAGCAGTGATGCAGGGGGCCGGCAGCCCCAGCATTTT. It codes for CASSDAGGRQPQHF. The chain couples TRBV2 to TRBJ1-5, with 8 positions matching TRBD1. The junction had 5 bases not matched to a gene; V was cut back by 3 bases and J by 7 bases. The V gene's germline CDR1 is SNHLY and CDR2 FYNNEI. The CDR3 has 14 amino acids.

V and J are TRBV28 and TRBJ1-2, with D perhaps matching TRBD1 (5 bases). V lost 3 bases and J 8 bases, leaving 13 bases between the germline ends. This CDR3 is built from 13 residues. Germline CDR1 reads MDHEN; CDR2 reads SYDVKM. The CDR3 sequence: CASSFSGLGGYTF. The CDR3 DNA is TGTGCCAGCAGTTTTTCAGGGCTGGGCGGCTACACCTTC.

V usage is TRBV24-1 and J usage is TRBJ1-1; D perhaps matches TRBD1 (6 bases). Germline assignment: CDR1 KGHDR and CDR2 SFDVKD. Trimming pared 8 bases from V and 5 bases from J, leaving 11 bases between. The CDR3 contains 12 residues. CDR3 DNA sequence: TGTGCCACCACAGGGGAGGGTACTGAAGCTTTCTTT. The encoded protein is CATTGEGTEAFF.

CDR3 residues: CASSRQDSYEQYF. CDR3 in DNA: TGTGCCAGCAGCCGACAGGACTCCTACGAGCAGTACTTC. The chain carries TRBV12-3 or TRBV12-4 and TRBJ2-7; D is perhaps TRBD1 (6 bases). This CDR3 comprises 13 residues. Trimming left V 6 bases short and J 0 bases short, with 9 bases between.